This TCR beta chain was recorded in a study of cytomegalovirus exposure and HLA in healthy donors. Findings and caveats of the study: A later analysis reportedly identified an Asian-associated ancestry cluster as carrying fewer N-insertions than the approximately 730-donor mean. It was confirmed in vitro that a few of the CMV-associated chains were specific for CMV antigens.

Use of 60 Vbeta and 13 Jbeta primers characterized the PCR. The authors' processing: The authors later counted 70 million to 80 million unique TCR beta chains, some 12 million of them shared. Measured with immunoSEQ multiplex PCR; TCRdb has only the in-frame clones, and not every one. V, J and clone size derive from that table, while D and trimming were established from the DNA sequence. The sample holds 200,000 to 300,000 clones, about 80% seen once. About this clone itself: The target antigen is unknown.

Germline V gene lookup returns CDR1 SGHRS and CDR2 YFSETQ. This CDR3 comprises 16 residues. V lost 0 bases, J lost 0 bases, and 9 bases lay in between. Sequences were obtained from PBMCs. V and J are TRBV5-1 and TRBJ1-4; D possibly corresponds to TRBD1 (5 bases). This TCR was recovered from a woman aged 55-70 years in good health and CMV-seropositive. CDR3 protein: CASSLDRLATNEKLFF. CDR3 DNA sequence: TGCGCCAGCAGCTTGGACAGGCTTGCAACTAATGAAAAACTGTTTTTT. Filled out from reference TRBV5-1 and TRBJ1-4, the complete variable domain reads KAGVTQTPRYLIKTRGQQVTLSCSPISGHRSVSWYQQTPGQGLQFLFEYFSETQRNKGNFPGRFSGRQFSNSRSEMNVSTLELGDSALYLCASSLDRLATNEKLFFGSGTQLSVL.